The 19 T cell receptor beta chains presented below share a single source sample, sequenced in a study of cytomegalovirus exposure and HLA in healthy donors. The study ran its PCR with 60 Vbeta and 13 Jbeta primers. Profiling relied on immunoSEQ multiplex PCR, and the TCRdb table lists in-frame clones only, not all of them. The table lists 100,000 to 150,000 clones, about 8.6% of them singletons. Sequencing input: PBMCs. The source of these receptors is a middle-aged woman in good health and CMV-seropositive.

This clone came up a few times. The chain employs TRBV7-8 and TRBJ1-2; D is ambiguous. The CDR3 has 13 amino acids. The germline CDR1 and CDR2 sequences are SGHVS and FQNEAQ. The V and J ends lost 3 bases and 3 bases respectively, with 8 bases between them. The CDR3 DNA reads as TGTGCCAGCAGCTTCGAAACTGACTATGGCTACACCTTC. Residues: CASSFETDYGYTF.

This clone was detected only a few times. The chain is built from TRBV29-1 and TRBJ1-1; 10 bases line up with TRBD1. The CDR3 contains 16 residues. J was trimmed by 4 bases and V by 6 bases; bases with no gene match: 14. CDR1 SQVTM and CDR2 ANQGSEA come from the germline V gene. The CDR3, as DNA: TGCAGCGTCCTTAATGTTCCGGGACAGGGGATCACTGAAGCTTTCTTT. Protein product: CSVLNVPGQGITEAFF.

V is TRBV30 and J is TRBJ2-1; 7 positions match TRBD2. The V gene's germline CDR1 is GTSNPN and CDR2 SVGIG (reference sequence). V lost 2 bases, J lost 4 bases, and 2 bases stayed unmatched. The CDR3 loop spans 13 amino acids. The CDR3 reads CAWSPAGYNEQFF. CDR3 coding DNA: TGTGCCTGGAGTCCAGCGGGATACAATGAGCAGTTCTTC.

The chain has TRBV6-5 and TRBJ1-6; possible D gene TRBD1, 6 bases. The V and J ends lost 2 bases and 3 bases respectively, with 8 bases between them. The CDR3 has 15 residues. CDR1 and CDR2 from the germline V gene are MNHEY and SVGAGI. Here the CDR3 reads CASSYEDSYNSPLHF. The CDR3 DNA sequence: TGTGCCAGCAGTTACGAGGACAGCTATAATTCACCCCTCCACTTT.

This clone has more than one count but fewer than ten. The chain combines TRBV9 with TRBJ1-1; 9 positions agree with TRBD1. The CDR3 length is 17 residues. The V segment lost 0 bases and the J segment 11 bases; nucleotides outside the gene matches: 17. Germline V lookup: CDR1 SGDLS, CDR2 YYNGEE. The CDR3 loop reads CASSVGDRGFGKVEAFF. CDR3 sequence (DNA): TGTGCCAGCAGCGTAGGTGACAGGGGGTTCGGCAAAGTTGAGGCTTTCTTT.

This clone came up a few times. The chain has TRBV7-2 and TRBJ1-5; 7 bases match TRBD1. Germline values: CDR1 SGHTA, CDR2 FQGNSA. The CDR3 length is 14 residues. The V gene end was trimmed by 5 bases and the J gene end by 6 bases; junction bases not matched to a gene: 7. This CDR3 reads CASSAYRGGQPQHF. CDR3 in DNA: TGTGCCAGCAGCGCATACAGGGGTGGTCAGCCCCAGCATTTT.

This clone occurred many times. Other DNA sequences of this sample code for an identical CDR3. This chain joins TRBV29-1 and TRBJ1-2; no definite D call. Trimming cost V 5 bases and J 8 bases, with 15 bases left between them. The CDR3 is 12 residues long. Germline V gene data show CDR1 as SQVTM and CDR2 as ANQGSEA. The CDR3 DNA reads TGCAGCGTTCAGCGCCTTAGAGGGGGCTACACCTTC. It yields the protein CSVQRLRGGYTF. Supplemented by reference TRBV29-1 and TRBJ1-2, the full variable domain reads SAVISQKPSRDICQRGTSLTIQCQVDSQVTMMFWYRQQPGQSLTLIATANQGSEATYESGFVIDKFPISRPNLTFSTLTVSNMSPEDSSIYLCSVQRLRGGYTFGSGTRLTVV.

The rearrangement links TRBV27 to TRBJ2-7; no definite D call. The CDR3 consists of 11 residues. Trimming shortened V by 6 bases and J by 4 bases, and 7 bases separated the two germline ends. Germline V lookup: CDR1 MNHEY, CDR2 SMNVEV (reference sequence). CDR3 loop: CASSSGYEQYF. Here the CDR3 DNA reads TGTGCCAGCAGCTCGGGTTACGAGCAGTACTTC.

The V gene is TRBV6-5, the J gene TRBJ1-2; TRBD1 might be the D (6 bases). Deletions cut 6 bases from V and 8 bases from J, with 22 bases between. The CDR3 is 15 amino acids. Germline V gene sequence: CDR1 MNHEY, CDR2 SVGAGI. The CDR3: CASSLTGPYSEGYTF. The CDR3 nucleotides read TGTGCCAGCAGCCTGACAGGACCCTATTCGGAAGGCTACACCTTC.

This clone showed up just a few times. The junction and the germline gene differ at one end; a read error may be behind it. The V gene is TRBV6-5, the J gene TRBJ2-7; D is undetermined. CDR3 size: 14 residues. Looked up from germline, CDR1 is MNHEY and CDR2 is SVGAGI. The CDR3 reads CASSKNRAPYEQSF. CDR3 sequence (DNA): TGTGCCAGCAGCAAGAACAGAGCCCCTTACGAGCAGTCCTTC.

This clone was seen only a few times. The chain is built from TRBV5-1 and TRBJ2-1; tentative D call: TRBD1 (5 bases). Looked up from germline, CDR1 is SGHRS and CDR2 is YFSETQ. Trimming removed 0 bases at V and 6 bases at J, with 19 bases between. The length of the CDR3 is 17 residues. This CDR3 is CASSLAVQGLPANEQFF. The DNA of the CDR3 is TGCGCCAGCAGCTTGGCGGTCCAGGGCCTCCCGGCCAATGAGCAGTTCTTC.

Regarding this clone: This sample also contains other DNA sequences that code for the same CDR3. The V and J genes are TRBV6-1 and TRBJ2-5; TRBD1 might be the D (6 bases). The V end lost 8 bases, the J end lost 5 bases, and 18 bases lay between the germline ends. In germline, CDR1 is MNHNS, CDR2 SASEGT. This CDR3 is 14 amino acids long. The CDR3 region is CASGPRAGVETQYF. The CDR3 DNA sequence: TGTGCCAGCGGCCCTCGGGCAGGGGTTGAGACCCAGTACTTC.

There are a few counts of this clone. This chain joins TRBV7-8 and TRBJ1-5; 9 nucleotides line up with TRBD1. Germline CDR1 SGHVS, CDR2 FQNEAQ. CDR3 length equals 16 residues. Trimming cost V 5 bases and J 4 bases; bases outside gene matches: 9. CDR3 DNA sequence: TGTGCCAGCAGCCTTAGTTCACAGGGGGCGAATCAGCCCCAGCATTTT. Translated: CASSLSSQGANQPQHF.

Regarding this clone: At one end, the junction sequence differs from germline, possibly due to a read error. The chain is built from TRBV11-2 and TRBJ2-7, with D perhaps matching TRBD1 (5 bases). The germline V gene encodes CDR1 SGHAT and CDR2 FQNNGV. CDR3 length equals 14 residues. The DNA of the CDR3 is TGTGCCAGTAGCTTAGACAGAACCTCCTACGAGCAGTACTTC. Translated, it gives CASSLDRTSYEQYF.

This clone was counted only a few times. J is TRBJ2-3 and V is TRBV19, with TRBD2 as a possible D gene (7 bases). V was trimmed by 8 bases and J by 3 bases, leaving 15 bases between them. Germline V gene sequence: CDR1 LNHDA, CDR2 SQIVND (reference sequence). This CDR3 has 14 residues. The DNA for the CDR3 is TGTGCCAGTTCAGGGGAGGGATGGACAGATACGCAGTATTTT. This codes for CASSGEGWTDTQYF.

Here the CDR3 DNA reads TGTGCCAGCTCCCAGGGGGCTTCCTACGAGCAGTACTTC. This translates into CASSQGASYEQYF. This chain joins TRBV18 and TRBJ2-7, with TRBD1 matching 8 bases. There are 13 residues in the CDR3. Germline CDR1 is KGHSH and CDR2 is LQKENI. V lost 6 bases and J lost 1; bases outside the gene matches: 2.

This clone was observed a handful of times. The chain has TRBV10-3 and TRBJ1-5; D might be TRBD1 (5 bases). Trimming cost V 6 bases and J 4 bases, with 10 bases left between them. CDR3 length: 13 amino acids. Germline V CDR1 and CDR2: ENHRY, SYGVKD. CDR3 bases: TGTGCCATCAGCCACGACAGAAATCAGCCCCAGCATTTT. This codes for CAISHDRNQPQHF.

The chain has TRBV7-6 and TRBJ1-4; the D gene is possibly TRBD1 (5 bases). CDR1 SGHVS and CDR2 FNYEAQ come from the germline V gene. Trimming removed 4 bases from V and 0 bases from J, with 12 bases in between. The CDR3 extends over 16 amino acids. The CDR3 region is CASSSETVATNEKLFF. As DNA, the CDR3 is TGTGCCAGCAGCTCCGAGACAGTGGCAACTAATGAAAAACTGTTTTTT.

The rearrangement uses TRBV5-4 and TRBJ1-2; TRBD1 matches at 9 bases. The CDR3 is 14 amino acids. V lost 4 bases and J lost 6; bases outside the gene matches: 7. Germline-derived CDR1 and CDR2 are SGHNT and YYREEE (reference sequence). The CDR3 sequence: CASSLTRQGDGYTF. The CDR3 DNA reads as TGTGCCAGCAGCCTTACCAGACAGGGGGATGGCTACACCTTC. The complete variable domain, with remaining parts taken from reference TRBV5-4 and TRBJ1-2, reads ETGVTQSPTHLIKTRGQQVTLRCSSQSGHNTVSWYQQALGQGPQFIFQYYREEENGRGNFPPRFSGLQFPNYSSELNVNALELDDSALYLCASSLTRQGDGYTFGSGTRLTVV.